Below are 12 T cell receptor beta chains sequenced from a single sample in a study of CD8+ T cells in alopecia areata. Treatment reported: oral pan-JAK inhibitor, 5-10 mg twice daily. Extraction and reverse transcription of RNA yielded cDNA as the sequencing template. Profiled with immunoSEQ multiplex PCR; TCRdb holds only in-frame clones, not every one. The sample lists a few hundred thousand clones; more than 30% were seen once. The sample was CD4+ T cells sorted from blood, taken at approximately week 31, from a patient treated with tofacitinib. Receptors were obtained from a human donor with alopecia areata.

With regard to this clone: Other DNA sequences in this specimen translate into the identical CDR3. The CDR3 coding sequence is TGTGCCAGCAGTTTTAGGGAGGGAGATACGCAGTATTTT. Protein product: CASSFREGDTQYF. The chain links TRBV27 to TRBJ2-3; 7 bases agree with TRBD2. The V and J ends lost 3 bases and 5 bases, in that order; junction bases with no gene match: 2. This CDR3 has 13 residues. Per the germline V gene, CDR1 is MNHEY and CDR2 is SMNVEV (reference sequence).

The chain links TRBV18 to TRBJ1-5, with D possibly TRBD1 on 6 matching bases. This CDR3 is 17 amino acids long. In germline, CDR1 is KGHSH, CDR2 LQKENI. V was pared by 1 base and J by 1 base, with 14 bases between. CDR3 region: CASSPRPSGTSNQPQHF. DNA for the CDR3: TGTGCCAGCTCACCACGACCGAGTGGGACAAGCAATCAGCCCCAGCATTTT.

The chain couples TRBV9 to TRBJ2-6; no clear D. CDR1 and CDR2 from the germline V gene are SGDLS and YYNGEE. Deletions cut 5 bases from V and 1 base from J, with 7 bases between. The CDR3 spans 14 residues. The CDR3 sequence is CASRPKSGANVLTF. As DNA, the CDR3 is TGTGCCAGCAGACCGAAATCTGGGGCCAACGTCCTGACTTTC.

This clone was counted a few times. The rearrangement uses TRBV7-3 and TRBJ1-5; maybe TRBD1 (6 bases). Trimming shortened V by 5 bases and J by 10 bases, and 15 bases separated the two germline ends. The CDR3 contains 13 residues. Germline-derived CDR1 and CDR2 are SGHTA and FQGTGA. The CDR3 protein is CASSTRADSPQHF. The CDR3 nucleotides are TGTGCCAGCAGCACCCGGGCGGACAGTCCCCAGCATTTT.

The J gene is TRBJ2-3, the V gene TRBV6-4; the D gene is possibly TRBD1 (6 bases). The germline CDR1 and CDR2 sequences are MRHNA and SNTAGT. V was cut by 3 bases and J by 8 bases, with 21 bases left in between. This CDR3 is built from 16 residues. CDR3 sequence reads: CASSEEQGLSSTTQYF. Here the CDR3 DNA reads TGTGCCAGCAGTGAGGAACAGGGTTTGAGTAGTACTACGCAGTATTTT.

The rearrangement joins TRBV30 to TRBJ2-7, with D perhaps matching TRBD1 (6 bases). The CDR3 is 15 residues long. V dropped 3 bases and J dropped 0 bases, with 15 bases sitting between them. Germline V gene lookup returns CDR1 GTSNPN and CDR2 SVGIG (reference sequence). The CDR3 spells CAWRAPGHGSYEQYF. The CDR3 nucleotides are TGTGCCTGGAGAGCGCCGGGACACGGCTCCTACGAGCAGTACTTC. The full variable domain, its missing parts supplied by reference TRBV30 and TRBJ2-7, is SQTIHQWPATLVQPVGSPLSLECTVEGTSNPNLYWYRQAAGRGLQLLFYSVGIGQISSEVPQNLSASRPQDRQFILSSKKLLLSDSGFYLCAWRAPGHGSYEQYFGPGTRLTVT.

In this sample, this clone turned up a few times. The rearrangement links TRBV10-3 to TRBJ1-1, with D possibly TRBD1 on 5 matching bases. Looked up from germline, CDR1 is ENHRY and CDR2 is SYGVKD. The length of the CDR3 is 13 residues. V lost 3 bases and J lost 2, with 7 bases in between. The CDR3 DNA reads TGTGCCATCAGTGATGGGGGTAACACTGAAGCTTTCTTT. This gives the protein CAISDGGNTEAFF.

This clone was counted between two and nine times. CDR3 residues: CASSMTGFGGTEAFF. The CDR3 DNA follows: TGTGCCAGTAGTATGACAGGTTTCGGTGGGACTGAAGCTTTCTTT. This chain links TRBV19 with TRBJ1-1, with D maybe TRBD1 (6 bases). Trimming took 3 bases from V and 5 from J, leaving 16 bases between them. CDR1 is LNHDA and CDR2 is SQIVND in the germline V gene (reference sequence). The CDR3 spans 15 residues. The variable domain in full, completed from reference TRBV19 and TRBJ1-1, reads DGGITQSPKYLFRKEGQNVTLSCEQNLNHDAMYWYRQDPGQGLRLIYYSQIVNDFQKGDIAEGYSVSREKKESFPLTVTSAQKNPTAFYLCASSMTGFGGTEAFFGQGTRLTVV.

The rearrangement joins TRBV30 to TRBJ2-6; no clear D. Germline CDR1 reads GTSNPN; CDR2 reads SVGIG (reference sequence). V was pared by 2 bases and J by 0 bases, with 8 bases between. This CDR3 contains 15 residues. The CDR3 DNA reads TGTGCCTGGAGTTTCAGGAGCTCTGGGGCCAACGTCCTGACTTTC. Translation: CAWSFRSSGANVLTF.

The chain combines TRBV9 with TRBJ2-5; D is ambiguous. Germline V gene lookup returns CDR1 SGDLS and CDR2 YYNGEE. Trimming took off 1 base at V and 9 bases at J, with 13 bases between the two ends. The CDR3 has 13 amino acids. Here the CDR3 reads CASSVSGYGAQYF. DNA of the CDR3: TGTGCCAGCAGCGTATCTGGTTATGGGGCCCAGTACTTC.

This rearrangement joins TRBV7-2 to TRBJ2-7; 8 nucleotides match TRBD1. Germline V gives CDR1 SGHTA, CDR2 FQGNSA. V trimming: 4 bases; J trimming: 1 base; junction bases outside the gene matches: 9. This CDR3 region has 16 residues. CDR3 in DNA: TGTGCCAGCAGCTCAACCGACAGGGGACTTTCCTACGAGCAGTACTTC. Encoded protein: CASSSTDRGLSYEQYF.

This clone has just a few counts. The rearrangement joins TRBV7-9 to TRBJ1-4; D gene ambiguous. Per germline, CDR1 SEHNR and CDR2 FQNEAQ (reference sequence). Between the trimmed V and J ends, which lost 6 bases and 0 bases, there was a span of 11 bases. CDR3 size: 15 residues. The CDR3 sequence: CASSNYKATNEKLFF. Written as DNA, the CDR3 is TGTGCCAGCAGTAACTACAAAGCAACTAATGAAAAACTGTTTTTT.